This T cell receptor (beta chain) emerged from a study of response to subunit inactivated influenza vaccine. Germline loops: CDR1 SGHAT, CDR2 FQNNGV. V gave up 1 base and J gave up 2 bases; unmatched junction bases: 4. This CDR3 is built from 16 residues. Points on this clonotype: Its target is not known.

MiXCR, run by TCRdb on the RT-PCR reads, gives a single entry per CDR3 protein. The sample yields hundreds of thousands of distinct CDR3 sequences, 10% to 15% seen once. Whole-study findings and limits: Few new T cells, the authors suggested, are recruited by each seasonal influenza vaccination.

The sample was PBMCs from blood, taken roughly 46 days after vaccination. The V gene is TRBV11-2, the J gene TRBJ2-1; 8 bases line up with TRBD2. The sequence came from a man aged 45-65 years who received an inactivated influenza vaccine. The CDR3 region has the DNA TGTGCCAGCAGCTTAGGTCATAGCGGGACCTACAATGAGCAGTTCTTC. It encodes CASSLGHSGTYNEQFF.